Listed here are 5 T cell receptor beta chains from one sample, sequenced in a study of PD-L1 blockade in urothelial cancer. TCRdb's copy holds only in-frame clones and misses some; the assay was immunoSEQ multiplex PCR. This sample carries around 120,000 clones, around 85% of them seen once, and the ten largest clones take 2% to 3%. The sequencing here drew on PBMCs, taken around atezolizumab (anti-PD-L1) treatment. These receptors all stem from a middle-aged man with urothelial cancer.

This clone was detected a few times. The CDR3, as DNA: TGTGCCATCAGTGAGCTTAGCGGCAATGAGCAGTTCTTC. Protein sequence: CAISELSGNEQFF. The V gene is TRBV10-3, the J gene TRBJ2-1, with TRBD2 as a possible D gene (6 bases). V was shortened by 2 bases and J by 6 bases, with 8 bases between the two germline ends. Germline CDR1 is ENHRY and CDR2 is SYGVKD. The CDR3 sequence is 13 residues long.

V is TRBV5-1 and J is TRBJ2-2, with TRBD2 matching 9 bases. This CDR3 is 15 amino acids long. Per germline, CDR1 SGHRS and CDR2 YFSETQ. The V gene end was trimmed by 4 bases and the J gene end by 5 bases; junction bases not matched to a gene: 6. As DNA, the CDR3 is TGCGCCAGCAGCGGGTTCGCGGGAGGGACCGGGGAGCTGTTTTTT. It specifies CASSGFAGGTGELFF.

The V gene is TRBV10-3, the J gene TRBJ1-1, with D unclear. This CDR3 is 12 amino acids long. V was shortened by 6 bases and J by 3 bases, with 8 bases between the two germline ends. Germline V gives CDR1 ENHRY, CDR2 SYGVKD. The chain's CDR3 is CAIRRRDTEAFF. The CDR3 DNA reads as TGTGCCATCAGGCGCCGGGACACTGAAGCTTTCTTT.

The chain carries TRBV6-1 and TRBJ1-2; 11 bases map to TRBD1. With 1 base clipped from V and 8 bases from J, the junction kept 3 bases outside the gene matches. CDR1 is MNHNS, CDR2 SASEGT, per germline. This CDR3 is 14 amino acids long. In DNA form, the CDR3 reads TGTGCCAGCAGTGAAGGGGGACAGGGGGTGGGCTACACCTTC. This translates into CASSEGGQGVGYTF.

This clone turned up a few times. The chain employs TRBV7-9 and TRBJ1-3; D remains unclear. This CDR3 spans 13 amino acids. From germline, CDR1 is SEHNR and CDR2 FQNEAQ (reference sequence). Trimming removed 11 bases at V and 0 bases at J, with 11 bases between. In DNA form, the CDR3 reads TGTGCCGGTAGACGGGGCTCTGGAAACACCATATATTTT. Its translation: CAGRRGSGNTIYF. The full variable domain, rest sourced from reference TRBV7-9 and TRBJ1-3, is DTGVSQNPRHKITKRGQNVTFRCDPISEHNRLYWYRQTLGQGPEFLTYFQNEAQLEKSRLLSDRFSAERPKGSFSTLEIQRTEQGDSAMYLCAGRRGSGNTIYFGEGSWLTVV.